These 28 T cell receptor beta chains originate from one sample sequenced in a study of OX40 agonist ivuxolimab in advanced cancers. Here immunoSEQ multiplex PCR was the method, and the copy in TCRdb shows in-frame clones only, minus some. This table holds some 30,000 clones, 74% found once. The starting material was CD4+ or CD8+ T cells sorted from blood, obtained in a trial of the OX40 agonist ivuxolimab. The receptor set was obtained from an adult with an advanced solid tumor such as melanoma, head and neck, liver or kidney cancer.

V usage is TRBV6-5 and J usage is TRBJ1-6; perhaps TRBD1 as D (6 bases). The CDR3 is 16 residues long. The V and J ends lost 2 bases and 7 bases respectively, with 15 bases between them. Germline V gene sequence: CDR1 MNHEY, CDR2 SVGAGI. Here the CDR3 reads CASSYRGRDVNSPLHF. The DNA for the CDR3 is TGTGCCAGCAGTTACCGGGGGCGCGATGTGAATTCACCCCTCCACTTT.

The chain uses TRBV2 and TRBJ1-2, with D hard to call. Looked up from germline, CDR1 is SNHLY and CDR2 is FYNNEI. Trimming took 6 bases from V and 6 from J, leaving 17 bases between them. CDR3 size: 14 residues. The DNA of the CDR3 is TGTGCCAGCAGCCACAGCCCCAAAAGGGATGGCTACACCTTC. It encodes CASSHSPKRDGYTF.

The chain is built from TRBV7-6 and TRBJ2-1; D possibly corresponds to TRBD2 (6 bases). The V and J ends lost 1 base and 12 bases respectively, with 19 bases between them. Germline V CDR1 and CDR2: SGHVS, FNYEAQ. This CDR3 has 15 amino acids. This chain's CDR3 is CASSLGPGQKEGQFF. Written as DNA, the CDR3 is TGTGCCAGCAGCTTAGGTCCTGGGCAGAAGGAGGGGCAGTTCTTC. The variable domain in full, completed from reference TRBV7-6 and TRBJ2-1, reads GAGVSQSPRYKVTKRGQDVALRCDPISGHVSLYWYRQALGQGPEFLTYFNYEAQQDKSGLPNDRFSAERPEGSISTLTIQRTEQRDSAMYRCASSLGPGQKEGQFFGPGTRLTVL.

About this clone itself: This sequence may be a read error, since a much larger clone differs from it by one base. This rearrangement joins TRBV7-2 to TRBJ1-2; D ambiguous. Germline V gene sequence: CDR1 SGHTA, CDR2 FQGNSA. The CDR3 is made up of 11 amino acids. Here the CDR3 DNA reads TGTGCCGGCAGCTTGTTTACGGTCTACACCTTC. This codes for CAGSLFTVYTF.

This clone appeared once. The chain employs TRBV20-1 and TRBJ1-1; D ambiguous. The CDR3 sequence is 11 residues long. Germline CDR1 is DFQATT and CDR2 is SNEGSKA (reference sequence). V gave up 0 bases and J gave up 4 bases, with 3 bases separating them. The CDR3, as DNA: TGCAGTGCTAGAGAACGCACTGAAGCTTTCTTT. Amino acids: CSARERTEAFF.

This rearrangement joins TRBV2 to TRBJ2-7, with 7 bases aligning to TRBD1. Per germline, CDR1 SNHLY and CDR2 FYNNEI. This CDR3 region has 12 residues. Losses at the gene ends were 8 bases for V and 2 bases for J; bases not matched to a gene: 3. The DNA of the CDR3 is TGTGCCAGCGGACAGGTCACCTACGAGCAGTACGTC. Amino acid sequence: CASGQVTYEQYV.

This chain connects TRBV11-2 to TRBJ2-5; D perhaps matches TRBD1 (7 bases). V was trimmed by 5 bases and J by 5 bases, leaving 9 bases between them. Germline loops: CDR1 SGHAT, CDR2 FQNNGV. The CDR3 is 12 residues long. CDR3 bases: TGTGCCAGCAGCCAGGGGGGTGAGACCCAGTACTTC. Protein sequence: CASSQGGETQYF.

The V and J genes are TRBV11-2 and TRBJ1-6; no firm D call. CDR1 is SGHAT, CDR2 FQNNGV, per germline. CDR3 length: 13 residues. Trimming shortened V by 4 bases and J by 10 bases, and 11 bases separated the two germline ends. The CDR3 sequence: CASSYGVRSPLHF. The CDR3, as DNA: TGTGCCAGCAGCTACGGGGTCAGGTCACCCCTCCACTTT.

This clone has more than one count but fewer than ten. The V gene is TRBV29-1, the J gene TRBJ1-4, with D uncertain. V was shortened by 4 bases and J by 4 bases, with 10 bases between the two germline ends. Per germline, CDR1 SQVTM and CDR2 ANQGSEA. The CDR3 length is 13 residues. CDR3 region: CSVVPLGNEKLFF. As DNA, the CDR3 is TGCAGCGTTGTGCCACTCGGTAATGAAAAACTGTTTTTT.

The chain carries TRBV18 and TRBJ2-2; TRBD1 or TRBD2 may be the D gene (5 bases each). Germline CDR1 and CDR2: KGHSH and LQKENI. The ends were cut back, 1 base at V and 6 bases at J, with 9 bases in the middle. The CDR3 is 14 amino acids. The CDR3 nucleotides are TGTGCCAGCTCACCACAGGGGAGAGCCGGGGAGCTGTTTTTT. Translated: CASSPQGRAGELFF.

The chain uses TRBV7-8 and TRBJ2-2; weak D call: TRBD2 (5 bases). The CDR3 is 14 amino acids. In germline, CDR1 is SGHVS, CDR2 FQNEAQ. The V end lost 5 bases, the J end lost 0 bases, and 7 bases lay between the germline ends. The CDR3 sequence is CASSPGTNTGELFF. CDR3 sequence (DNA): TGTGCCAGCAGCCCGGGAACGAACACCGGGGAGCTGTTTTTT.

The V call is TRBV5-1, the J call TRBJ2-7; 13 bases match TRBD2. The CDR3 consists of 15 residues. Trimming at V came to 3 bases and at J to 7 bases, leaving 7 bases not matched to a gene. Germline V gives CDR1 SGHRS, CDR2 YFSETQ. The CDR3 DNA sequence: TGCGCCAGCAGCTGCCTGACTAGCGGGGGGCCTGAGCAGTACGTC. Encoded protein: CASSCLTSGGPEQYV.

The chain has TRBV5-4 and TRBJ1-3, with 8 positions matching TRBD1. V shed 5 bases, J shed 4 bases, and the junction held 8 bases outside the gene matches. The CDR3 runs 15 residues. CDR1 is SGHNT, CDR2 YYREEE, per germline (reference sequence). This CDR3 is CASRHGQGDGNTIYF. The CDR3 DNA is TGTGCCAGCAGACACGGACAGGGTGACGGAAACACCATATATTTT. Variable domain in full (rest from reference TRBV5-4 and TRBJ1-3): ETGVTQSPTHLIKTRGQQVTLRCSSQSGHNTVSWYQQALGQGPQFIFQYYREEENGRGNFPPRFSGLQFPNYSSELNVNALELDDSALYLCASRHGQGDGNTIYFGEGSWLTVV.

The chain recombines TRBV7-9 with TRBJ2-5, with D tentatively TRBD2 (5 bases). The J call may be wrong; the DNA end is better matched by TRBJ2-7. Germline loops: CDR1 SEHNR, CDR2 FQNEAQ (reference sequence). The CDR3 length is 14 residues. The CDR3 is CASSLVDGAGEQYF. The CDR3 DNA is TGTGCCAGCAGCTTAGTGGACGGTGCGGGCGAGCAGTACTTC.

Of note for this clone: Other nucleotide sequences from this sample produce the same CDR3. This chain links TRBV5-6 with TRBJ1-5; D ambiguous. The germline V gene has CDR1 SGHDT and CDR2 YYEEEE. CDR3 size: 14 residues. V lost 0 bases to trimming and J lost 4 bases, with 8 bases between them. In DNA form, the CDR3 reads TGTGCCAGCAGCTTGGACAGAGGGAATCAGCCCCAGCATTTT. This gives the protein CASSLDRGNQPQHF.

The chain links TRBV4-1 to TRBJ1-2, with no clear D. V was pared by 2 bases and J by 8 bases, with 18 bases between. CDR1 is MGHRA, CDR2 YSYEKL, per germline. The CDR3 extends over 15 amino acids. CDR3 amino acids: CASSQKLAGWNGYTF. The CDR3 DNA reads TGCGCCAGCAGCCAAAAACTGGCCGGATGGAACGGCTACACCTTC.

V usage is TRBV5-1 and J usage is TRBJ1-1; TRBD1 aligns across 7 bases. V dropped 2 bases and J dropped 2; count of bases not matched to a gene: 6. The CDR3 length is 15 residues. CDR1 and CDR2 from the germline V gene are SGHRS and YFSETQ. CDR3 protein: CASSFPDRVNTEAFF. CDR3 in DNA: TGCGCCAGCAGCTTCCCCGACAGGGTCAACACTGAAGCTTTCTTT.

This chain connects TRBV18 to TRBJ2-1; the D is unclear. The V gene lost 4 bases and the J gene lost 4 bases, with 8 bases spanning the gap. Germline lookup yields CDR1 KGHSH and CDR2 LQKENI. The CDR3 length is 13 residues. The CDR3, as DNA: TGTGCCAGCTCACTCTACACTTACAATGAGCAGTTCTTC. Translation gives CASSLYTYNEQFF.

The genes are TRBV27 and TRBJ2-7, with D maybe TRBD1 (6 bases). The CDR3 runs to 12 residues. CDR1 is MNHEY, CDR2 SMNVEV, per germline (reference sequence). Trimming pared 6 bases from V and 1 base from J, leaving 7 bases between. CDR3 nucleotides: TGTGCCAGCAGACAGGGTTCCTACGAGCAGTACTTC. It encodes CASRQGSYEQYF.

The table lists this clone with a few counts. The genes are TRBV7-9 and TRBJ1-2; D is unclear. This CDR3 region has 15 residues. Germline CDR1 and CDR2: SEHNR and FQNEAQ (reference sequence). Trimming removed 1 base from V and 3 bases from J, with 12 bases in between. Here the CDR3 reads CASSLERFPDYGYTF. In nucleotides, the CDR3 is TGTGCCAGCAGCTTAGAAAGGTTCCCGGACTATGGCTACACCTTC.

This chain links TRBV6-1 with TRBJ1-1; 7 bases line up with TRBD1. The length of the CDR3 is 13 residues. Germline lookup yields CDR1 MNHNS and CDR2 SASEGT. V lost 8 bases to trimming and J lost 1 base; unmatched junction nucleotides: 4. CDR3: CASGRGPNTEAFF. CDR3 DNA sequence: TGTGCCAGCGGGAGGGGGCCGAACACTGAAGCTTTCTTT.

The chain combines TRBV11-2 with TRBJ1-1; a weak D match, TRBD1 (5 bases). Deletions cut 5 bases from V and 5 bases from J, with 12 bases between. CDR3 length: 13 residues. Germline V gives CDR1 SGHAT, CDR2 FQNNGV. In DNA form, the CDR3 reads TGTGCCAGCAGCGTTGGGGGTGTAACTGAAGCTTTCTTT. It codes for CASSVGGVTEAFF.

This chain links TRBV2 with TRBJ2-3, with TRBD1 matching 10 bases. The CDR3 loop spans 13 amino acids. Germline CDR1 SNHLY, CDR2 FYNNEI. V gave up 7 bases and J gave up 5 bases; unmatched junction bases: 3. Here the CDR3 reads CASNGQGEDTQYF. CDR3 bases: TGTGCCAGCAATGGACAGGGGGAAGATACGCAGTATTTT. The full variable domain, with the rest looked up from reference TRBV2 and TRBJ2-3, is EPEVTQTPSHQVTQMGQEVILRCVPISNHLYFYWYRQILGQKVEFLVSFYNNEISEKSEIFDDQFSVERPDGSNFTLKIRSTKLEDSAMYFCASNGQGEDTQYFGPGTRLTVL.

The CDR3 reads CASSLAGHNTDTQYF. As DNA, the CDR3 is TGCGCCAGCAGCTTGGCGGGACACAACACAGATACGCAGTATTTT. The V and J genes are TRBV5-1 and TRBJ2-3, with D possibly matching TRBD1 (6 bases). There are 15 residues in the CDR3. The V end was cut by 0 bases, the J end by 2 bases, with 10 bases between. Germline-derived CDR1 and CDR2 are SGHRS and YFSETQ.

The rearrangement uses TRBV18 and TRBJ1-4; no reliable D call. The CDR3 runs to 15 residues. Per the germline V gene, CDR1 is KGHSH and CDR2 is LQKENI. V dropped 2 bases and J dropped 4 bases, with 11 bases sitting between them. CDR3 loop: CASSPEGTFNEKLFF. The CDR3 bases are TGTGCCAGCTCACCAGAAGGTACCTTTAATGAAAAACTGTTTTTT.

The chain has TRBV6-1 and TRBJ1-2; tentative D call: TRBD1 (6 bases). Deletions cut 0 bases from V and 3 bases from J, with 14 bases between. Germline lookup yields CDR1 MNHNS and CDR2 SASEGT. CDR3 size: 16 residues. The CDR3 coding sequence is TGTGCCAGCAGTGAAGCAGGCCAGGGGTCCTACTATGGCTACACCTTC. Protein: CASSEAGQGSYYGYTF.

This rearrangement joins TRBV19 to TRBJ1-1; 7 nucleotides align to TRBD1. Germline trimming cut 6 bases from V and 7 bases from J; bases unmatched to any gene: 5. This CDR3 is built from 12 residues. Germline CDR1 reads LNHDA; CDR2 reads SQIVND (reference sequence). The CDR3 DNA sequence: TGTGCCAGTAGATTCCGGGACAGTGAAGCTTTCTTT. The encoded protein is CASRFRDSEAFF. The variable domain in full, completed from reference TRBV19 and TRBJ1-1, reads DGGITQSPKYLFRKEGQNVTLSCEQNLNHDAMYWYRQDPGQGLRLIYYSQIVNDFQKGDIAEGYSVSREKKESFPLTVTSAQKNPTAFYLCASRFRDSEAFFGQGTRLTVV.

This clone has just a few counts. The chain recombines TRBV25-1 with TRBJ2-2; TRBD1 agrees at 8 bases. The CDR3 contains 17 residues. Trimming at V came to 6 bases and at J to 7 bases, leaving 16 bases not matched to a gene. Germline V gene data show CDR1 as MGHDK and CDR2 as SYGVNS. The DNA for the CDR3 is TGTGCCAGCAGGAGTGACAGGGCAGGGGGCGGTCGCGGGGAGCTGTTTTTT. Translated, it gives CASRSDRAGGGRGELFF.